This T cell receptor (beta chain) was captured by sequencing in a study of glioma-infiltrating T cells. Study results and caveats: Tissue-blood divergence was below expectation in non-neoplastic patients, above in gliomas. Tissue and blood shared very few CDR3 sequences.

Using RNA template, CDR3s of TCR alpha and beta were amplified with iRepertoire arm-PCR. TCRdb re-called the multiplex PCR reads with MiXCR, one entry per CDR3 protein. Here the sample spans about 99,000 distinct CDR3 sequences, 25% to 30% being singletons. This clonotype was found many times. The antigen remains undetermined. This CDR3 contains 14 residues. CDR1 and CDR2 from the germline V gene are MDHEN and SYDVKM. Trimming took 5 bases from V and 7 from J; bases not matched to a gene: 10. What was sequenced was glioma tissue, nonneoplastic brain tissue, or PBMCs (not recorded which). This chain links TRBV28 with TRBJ2-7; TRBD1 agrees at 8 bases. This receptor was taken from a human donor with low-grade glioma or glioblastoma, undergoing nonglioma brain surgery, or in good health (not recorded which). The CDR3 DNA sequence: TGTGCCAGCAGTGCCTGGACAGGGCATAGGGAGCAGTACTTC. Translating it yields CASSAWTGHREQYF.